This T cell receptor beta chain was identified in a study of T-cell reconstitution after alpha-beta-depleted transplantation in children. Unique molecular identifiers featured in how the TCRbeta library was prepared. MiXCR, run by TCRdb on the PCR reads, gives a single entry per CDR3 protein. Of roughly 100,000 distinct CDR3 sequences listed, roughly 8% were seen once; the top ten hold 5.5% to 8.5%. The CDR3 is 16 amino acids. The germline CDR1 and CDR2 sequences are SGHRS and YFSETQ. J gave up 2 bases and V 4 bases, and 10 bases lay outside the gene matches. This clonotype was picked up many times. The TCR was taken from a human donor who donated a stem cell graft to a child with congenital amegakaryocytic thrombocytopenia. The source material was PBMCs from the stem cell graft donor, sampled from the stem cell graft. The V and J genes are TRBV5-1 and TRBJ2-3; 7 nucleotides agree with TRBD1. This CDR3 is CASSMGQSPYTDTQYF. In DNA, the CDR3 is TGCGCCAGCAGCATGGGACAGTCTCCCTACACAGATACGCAGTATTTT.